Below, one T cell receptor beta chain is given with its context. It has no known antigen specificity. Within one base of it there is no much larger clone, and no base qualities were kept. The germline V gene sets CDR1 to SQVTM and CDR2 to ANQGSEA. At the junction V is shortened by 5 bases and J by 4 bases, with 11 bases in between. The CDR3 covers 13 residues, taking in both the cysteine and the phenylalanine. This entry keeps only the CDR3 DNA: 39 bases, framed from base 1. This specimen's time point label, interpreted: around 4 weeks on oral tofacitinib. Taken with the paper, the label for treatment or condition translates to: oral pan-JAK inhibitor, 5-10 mg twice daily. Lesional scalp punch biopsies and peripheral blood were collected from alopecia areata patients. After PBMCs were isolated by density centrifugation and stained for CD3, CD4 and CD8, a FACSAria was used to sort CD4+ and CD8+ T cells.

This specimen comes from a study of CD8+ T cells in alopecia areata (dated by TCRdb to 2016 to 2019). For the study in its entirety: The treated patients, all with moderate-to-severe alopecia areata, were enrolled in an open-label pilot trial of oral tofacitinib given at 5 to 10 mg twice daily. Tofacitinib was administered for 6 to 18 months, and 6 months of follow-up off drug were then conducted to assess delayed response and recurrence. The SALT score, which quantifies the percentage of affected scalp surface area, was used to measure disease severity in treated patients. The study used high-throughput TCRbeta sequencing to examine T cell clonal expansion in alopecia areata, in both the C3H/HeJ mouse model and human patients. Human TCRbeta sequencing covered scalp tissue and sorted CD4+ and CD8+ peripheral blood T cells from patchy and totalis/universalis alopecia areata patients and healthy controls. Patients on tofacitinib were biopsied at baseline and after 4 and 24 weeks of treatment, and several of the patients also had a later scalp biopsy. Clonality in the scalp was compared among normal scalp (n=4), patchy alopecia areata scalp (n=8), and alopecia totalis/universalis scalp (n=8). RNA came from the PAXgene miRNA kit for fixed scalp, the miRNeasy kit for PBMCs, and the RNeasy kit for mouse skin. immunoSEQ multiplex PCR using 35 Vbeta forward primers and 13 Jbeta reverse primers was used to amplify TCRbeta CDR3 regions.

Receptors were amplified or captured by the immunoSEQ multiplex PCR assay. To provide template for TCR sequencing, every sample had RNA extracted and reverse transcribed into cDNA. SuperScript III was used for first-strand cDNA synthesis, primed with a 2:1 mix of oligo-dT and random hexamers. A synthetic immune receptor repertoire was used to assess amplification bias, and residual bias was removed computationally. The original pipeline was this. After raw reads were preprocessed to remove errors, the CDR3 was defined following IMGT conventions as running from the conserved cysteine to phenylalanine. Clonality was computed as 1 minus the Shannon entropy, with the entropy normalized by log2 of the number of productive unique TCRs. Whether each scalp clone was CD4 or CD8 was inferred by checking scalp TCRbeta sequences against the CD4 and CD8 repertoires from sorted blood. As stored in TCRdb, this immuneACCESS dataset retains in-frame rearrangements with V and J assigned. A fraction of the clones does not appear; measured against another copy, unresolved V genes explain less than half of the discrepancy, and the remainder lacks a known reason. That table furnishes V, J and clone size, whereas the DNA furnished D and trimming. This sample holds roughly 70,000 clones; over 25% were observed only once. The ten biggest clones cover about 16% of the sample.

Overall results and qualifications from the work: Tofacitinib significantly decreased scalp clonality and the number of expanded CD8+ clones among the top 100 scalp clones. Many expanded lesional clones were found to persist in scalp and blood during tofacitinib treatment, and relapse after treatment cessation may be partly explained by this persistence. Compared with mice, TCR sequences shared between patients were less clear, possibly partly because of HLA diversity across the patient population. Because the treated cohort was small and included a single nonresponder, larger studies are needed to assess links between baseline CD8+ expansion and response. Scalp TCR repertoire analysis is complicated because resident alphabeta T cells in normal human skin are also sequenced, whereas mouse skin is dominated by gammadelta T cells. Lesional scalp, especially in alopecia totalis/universalis, showed higher clonality and more expanded CD8+ clones than normal scalp, suggesting antigenic drive.

Specimen: CD8+ T cells sorted from blood, collected at week 4, from a patient treated with tofacitinib. The rearranged chain carries TRBV29-1 and TRBJ2-2, with the D gene uncertain. The TCR originated in a human donor with alopecia areata. The sequenced DNA: TGCAGCGTTTTCTCCTCCCGCACCGGGGAGCTGTTTTTT. It codes for CSVFSSRTGELFF.